These 14 T cell receptor beta chains came from one sample sequenced in a study of T-cell reconstitution after alpha-beta-depleted transplantation in children. A library of TCRbeta sequences, prepared with unique molecular identifiers, was generated. MiXCR, applied by TCRdb to the PCR reads, yields one record per CDR3 protein. The sample has approximately 290,000 distinct CDR3 sequences, around 10% seen once. The sample in question was peripheral blood, obtained 180 days after TCRalphabeta/CD19-depleted stem cell transplant. These receptors were collected from a male patient between 2 and 10 years old who had a stem cell transplant for chronic granulomatous disease, so the T cells may come from the graft donor.

For the CDR3, the DNA is TGTGCCAGTAGTGACTCCCCGGGGGCAGCTCAGCCCCAGCATTTT. Its translation: CASSDSPGAAQPQHF. The chain carries TRBV19 and TRBJ1-5; TRBD1 is a possible D gene (6 bases). V was trimmed by 5 bases and J by 6 bases, leaving 17 bases between them. CDR1 and CDR2 (germline): LNHDA, SQIVND (reference sequence). The CDR3 sequence is 15 residues long.

In this sample, this clonotype turned up many times. The chain couples TRBV6-2 or TRBV6-3 to TRBJ2-2; D possibly matches TRBD1 or TRBD2 (5 bases each). The CDR3 totals 16 residues. The V gene's germline CDR1 is MNHEY and CDR2 SVGEGT. Trimming removed 5 bases from V and 0 bases from J, with 13 bases in between. The CDR3 DNA sequence: TGTGCCAGCAGTATTCCGTTGGGGGCGAACACCGGGGAGCTGTTTTTT. It encodes CASSIPLGANTGELFF.

As regards this clonotype: A much larger clone is a single base away; this may be a read error. The rearrangement uses TRBV30 and TRBJ2-2; no clear D gene. The CDR3 sequence is 12 residues long. V dropped 0 bases and J dropped 9 bases, with 8 bases sitting between them. CDR1 GTSNPN and CDR2 SVGIG come from the germline V gene (reference sequence). CDR3 DNA sequence: TGTGCCTGGAGTGTAGGAGCCAGGGAGCTGTTTTTT. This translates into CAWSVGARELFF. The full variable domain, with the rest looked up from reference TRBV30 and TRBJ2-2, is SQTIHQWPATLVQPVGSPLSLECTVEGTSNPNLYWYRQAAGRGLQLLFYSVGIGQISSEVPQNLSASRPQDRQFILSSKKLLLSDSGFYLCAWSVGARELFFGEGSRLTVL.

The sample holds many counts of this clonotype. The chain carries TRBV7-9 and TRBJ2-7; D might be TRBD1 (6 bases). Trimming took 6 bases from V and 3 from J, leaving 12 bases between them. The CDR3 is 13 residues long. CDR1 is SEHNR and CDR2 is FQNEAQ in the germline V gene (reference sequence). The CDR3 loop is CASSFQGYYEQYF. CDR3 nucleotide sequence: TGTGCCAGCAGTTTTCAGGGGTACTACGAGCAGTACTTC.

The rearrangement joins TRBV27 to TRBJ2-1; 11 bases map to TRBD2. Losses at the gene ends were 8 bases for V and 7 bases for J; bases not matched to a gene: 25. Germline-derived CDR1 and CDR2 are MNHEY and SMNVEV (reference sequence). The length of the CDR3 is 20 residues. In DNA form, the CDR3 reads TGTGCCAGCGGGCCGAGACAGGGTGTAGCGGGAGGGCCAGAGGGGAATGAGCAGTTCTTC. It specifies CASGPRQGVAGGPEGNEQFF.

This clonotype was recorded at least ten times. V gene TRBV9 combines with J gene TRBJ2-7; 9 bases fit TRBD1. Germline assignment: CDR1 SGDLS and CDR2 YYNGEE. This CDR3 is 15 amino acids long. The V and J ends lost 3 bases and 2 bases, in that order; junction bases with no gene match: 6. CDR3 DNA: TGTGCCAGCAGCGCAGGGACAGGGATCGCCTACGAGCAGTACTTC. This sequence encodes CASSAGTGIAYEQYF. Full variable domain (remainder filled in from reference TRBV9 and TRBJ2-7): DSGVTQTPKHLITATGQRVTLRCSPRSGDLSVYWYQQSLDQGLQFLIQYYNGEERAKGNILERFSAQQFPDLHSELNLSSLELGDSALYFCASSAGTGIAYEQYFGPGTRLTVT.

The table lists this clonotype with many counts. This chain connects TRBV20-1 to TRBJ2-1; 9 bases align to TRBD2. CDR1 and CDR2 from the germline V gene are DFQATT and SNEGSKA (reference sequence). The CDR3 runs to 15 residues. V trimming: 0 bases; J trimming: 7 bases; junction bases outside the gene matches: 7. The CDR3 loop reads CSARDLSGRRNEQFF. In DNA, the CDR3 is TGCAGTGCTAGAGATCTGAGCGGGAGGAGGAATGAGCAGTTCTTC.

This clonotype was observed a handful of times. The chain combines TRBV7-9 with TRBJ2-4; either TRBD1 or TRBD2 may fit D (5 bases each). With 5 bases removed from V and 3 bases from J, the gap between germline ends came to 17 bases. This CDR3 spans 16 amino acids. Germline V gene data show CDR1 as SEHNR and CDR2 as FQNEAQ (reference sequence). The CDR3 region has the DNA TGTGCCAGCAGCAAGCTAGCAGGGAAGGGCAAAAACATTCAGTACTTC. Translated, it gives CASSKLAGKGKNIQYF.

This clonotype was recorded at least ten times. V and J are TRBV5-1 and TRBJ2-1; TRBD2 aligns across 8 bases. From germline, CDR1 is SGHRS and CDR2 YFSETQ. The CDR3 is 17 amino acids. V trimming: 5 bases; J trimming: 0 bases; junction bases outside the gene matches: 10. This CDR3 is CASSQREHPRSYNEQFF. For the CDR3, the DNA is TGCGCCAGCAGTCAGCGGGAGCACCCCCGCTCCTACAATGAGCAGTTCTTC.

The rearrangement joins TRBV28 to TRBJ2-3, with TRBD1 matching over 9 bases. The V gene end was trimmed by 7 bases and the J gene end by 2 bases; junction bases not matched to a gene: 7. This CDR3 is 15 amino acids long. Germline V CDR1 and CDR2: MDHEN, SYDVKM. The CDR3 DNA reads TGTGCCAGCAATACAGGGGGCCCCATCACAGATACGCAGTATTTT. The encoded protein is CASNTGGPITDTQYF.

This clonotype was picked up many times. The chain couples TRBV29-1 to TRBJ2-3; D unclear. CDR3 length equals 15 residues. Trimming cost V 4 bases and J 0 bases, with 14 bases left between them. The V gene's germline CDR1 is SQVTM and CDR2 ANQGSEA. In nucleotides, the CDR3 is TGCAGCGTTGCGTTTGTAAAGAAAAGCACAGATACGCAGTATTTT. This sequence encodes CSVAFVKKSTDTQYF.

At least ten counts were recorded for this clonotype. The V and J genes are TRBV12-3 or TRBV12-4 and TRBJ1-5, with TRBD1 as a possible D gene (6 bases). The CDR3 totals 13 residues. V shed 5 bases and J shed 5 bases, with 10 bases lying between them. The CDR3 DNA reads TGTGCCAGCAGTACAGGGTTCCATCAGCCCCAGCATTTT. It specifies CASSTGFHQPQHF.

This clonotype appeared many times. The rearrangement links TRBV12-3 or TRBV12-4 to TRBJ1-5, with unresolved D. V lost 5 bases, J lost 6 bases, and 5 bases lay in between. The CDR3 is 11 amino acids. CDR3 loop: CASSRGQPQHF. For the CDR3, the DNA is TGTGCCAGCAGTCGCGGTCAGCCCCAGCATTTT.

This clonotype occurred many times. The chain links TRBV10-3 to TRBJ2-7, with D hard to call. This CDR3 is built from 12 residues. Trimming removed 8 bases from V and 1 base from J, with 9 bases in between. Looked up from germline, CDR1 is ENHRY and CDR2 is SYGVKD. The CDR3 DNA reads TGTGCCATCGGCGTAATTTCCTACGAGCAGTACTTC. Translation: CAIGVISYEQYF.